This entry lists 17 T cell receptor beta chains sequenced from one sample in a study of cytomegalovirus exposure and HLA in healthy donors. The PCR contained 60 Vbeta and 13 Jbeta primers. Profiling relied on immunoSEQ multiplex PCR, and the TCRdb table lists in-frame clones only, not all of them. The sample has 150,000 to 200,000 clones, 82% seen once. The source material was PBMCs. The receptors were sampled from a man in his forties in good health and CMV-seronegative.

The chain links TRBV30 to TRBJ2-7; perhaps TRBD2 as D (5 bases). Germline V gene lookup returns CDR1 GTSNPN and CDR2 SVGIG (reference sequence). The CDR3 length is 15 residues. V was cut by 0 bases and J by 5 bases, with 17 bases left in between. The CDR3 DNA is TGTGCCTGGAGTGTTTGGCCGGGGAAGACCCACGAGCAGTACTTC. It yields the protein CAWSVWPGKTHEQYF.

The genes are TRBV7-2 and TRBJ1-1; 7 nucleotides agree with TRBD1. CDR1 and CDR2 (germline): SGHTA, FQGNSA. The junction had 6 bases not matched to a gene; V was cut back by 5 bases and J by 3 bases. The CDR3 consists of 14 residues. The CDR3 sequence is CASSLRQGYTEAFF. The CDR3 region has the DNA TGTGCCAGCAGCCTGAGACAGGGATACACTGAAGCTTTCTTT.

The chain has TRBV5-1 and TRBJ2-1, with 7 bases matching TRBD2. CDR3 length: 15 residues. Germline-derived CDR1 and CDR2 are SGHRS and YFSETQ. The ends lost 4 bases at V and 0 bases at J; junction bases unmatched: 4. Here the CDR3 reads CASSGRGSSYNEQFF. As DNA, the CDR3 is TGCGCCAGCAGCGGGCGGGGGAGCTCCTACAATGAGCAGTTCTTC.

The rearrangement joins TRBV7-2 to TRBJ2-5; 11 bases are a match to TRBD1. The CDR3 runs to 15 residues. V lost 5 bases and J lost 5; bases outside the gene matches: 7. Germline CDR1 reads SGHTA; CDR2 reads FQGNSA. The DNA of the CDR3 is TGTGCCAGCAGCCCAGGACAGGGGGCAGGGGAGACCCAGTACTTC. Its translation: CASSPGQGAGETQYF. The full variable domain, with the rest looked up from reference TRBV7-2 and TRBJ2-5, is GAGVSQSPSNKVTEKGKDVELRCDPISGHTALYWYRQSLGQGLEFLIYFQGNSAPDKSGLPSDRFSAERTGGSVSTLTIQRTQQEDSAVYLCASSPGQGAGETQYFGPGTRLLVL.

As for this clone: Other nucleotide sequences from this sample produce the same CDR3. This chain uses TRBV18 with TRBJ1-4; tentative D call: TRBD1 (6 bases). Trimming took off 3 bases at V and 5 bases at J, with 10 bases between the two ends. Germline loops: CDR1 KGHSH, CDR2 LQKENI. CDR3 length: 14 amino acids. CDR3 sequence: CASSPQGTNEKLFF. The CDR3 DNA reads as TGTGCCAGCTCACCTCAGGGGACGAATGAAAAACTGTTTTTT. Variable domain in full (rest from reference TRBV18 and TRBJ1-4): NAGVMQNPRHLVRRRGQEARLRCSPMKGHSHVYWYRQLPEEGLKFMVYLQKENIIDESGMPKERFSAEFPKEGPSILRIQQVVRGDSAAYFCASSPQGTNEKLFFGSGTQLSVL.

The chain employs TRBV7-2 and TRBJ2-1; possibly TRBD1 for D (6 bases). This CDR3 spans 13 amino acids. V shed 4 bases and J shed 9 bases, with 13 bases lying between them. Germline lookup yields CDR1 SGHTA and CDR2 FQGNSA. The CDR3 DNA follows: TGTGCCAGCAGCTCGTACAGGGTTGGTGAGCAGTTCTTC. It translates to CASSSYRVGEQFF.

This clone was counted between two and nine times. This chain uses TRBV16 with TRBJ1-2; tentative D call: TRBD1 (6 bases). The CDR3 runs to 13 residues. Germline V gene lookup returns CDR1 KGHSY and CDR2 FQNENV. V was pared by 3 bases and J by 4 bases, with 9 bases between. The CDR3 DNA reads as TGTGCCAGCAGCCATGAGGGGGTCTATGGCTACACCTTC. Protein sequence: CASSHEGVYGYTF. Full variable domain (outside the CDR3, taken from reference TRBV16 and TRBJ1-2): GEEVAQTPKHLVRGEGQKAKLYCAPIKGHSYVFWYQQVLKNEFKFLISFQNENVFDETGMPKERFSAKCLPNSPCSLEIQATKLEDSAVYFCASSHEGVYGYTFGSGTRLTVV.

There are a few counts of this clone. The J gene is TRBJ2-2, the V gene TRBV7-9; possible D gene TRBD1, 5 bases. The CDR3 is 16 residues long. Trimming pared 1 base from V and 3 bases from J, leaving 12 bases between. The germline V gene has CDR1 SEHNR and CDR2 FQNEAQ (reference sequence). This CDR3 is CASSLVQGHDTGELFF. CDR3 sequence (DNA): TGTGCCAGCAGCTTAGTCCAGGGCCACGACACCGGGGAGCTGTTTTTT.

This chain joins TRBV7-9 and TRBJ2-3; 8 nucleotides match TRBD1. The junction had 13 bases not matched to a gene; V was cut back by 1 base and J by 4 bases. The CDR3 runs 18 residues. Germline V CDR1 and CDR2: SEHNR, FQNEAQ (reference sequence). The CDR3 DNA reads TGTGCCAGCAGCTTAGACCCCTGGACAGGGACTGGGGCAGATACGCAGTATTTT. Its protein is CASSLDPWTGTGADTQYF.

The rearrangement links TRBV30 to TRBJ1-5; perhaps TRBD1 as D (5 bases). This CDR3 has 13 residues. The V and J ends lost 1 base and 5 bases respectively, with 9 bases between them. Germline V gene lookup returns CDR1 GTSNPN and CDR2 SVGIG (reference sequence). The CDR3 sequence: CAWSAQADQPQHF. The CDR3 DNA sequence: TGTGCCTGGAGTGCACAGGCAGATCAGCCCCAGCATTTT.

The chain carries TRBV28 and TRBJ2-7; possibly TRBD2 for D (6 bases). The V gene's germline CDR1 is MDHEN and CDR2 SYDVKM. The CDR3 sequence is 13 residues long. V shed 5 bases and J shed 2 bases, with 10 bases lying between them. The CDR3 DNA follows: TGTGCCAGCAGTCCTAGCGTTCCCTACGAGCAGTACTTC. It codes for CASSPSVPYEQYF.

This chain joins TRBV7-2 and TRBJ1-2; D is unresolved. The germline CDR1 and CDR2 sequences are SGHTA and FQGNSA. The length of the CDR3 is 16 residues. Deletions cut 0 bases from V and 6 bases from J, with 17 bases between. CDR3 nucleotides: TGTGCCAGCAGCTTAGCGGGCCAGGCAGCGGGAGATGGCTACACCTTC. It encodes CASSLAGQAAGDGYTF.

The V gene is TRBV7-8, the J gene TRBJ2-3; the match to TRBD2 covers 11 bases. Germline assignment: CDR1 SGHVS and CDR2 FQNEAQ. The CDR3 runs to 15 residues. The V segment lost 5 bases and the J segment 6 bases; nucleotides outside the gene matches: 7. The CDR3: CASSPLAGGGDTQYF. CDR3 nucleotide sequence: TGTGCCAGCAGCCCGCTAGCGGGGGGTGGGGATACGCAGTATTTT.

CDR3 region: CASSQDLSGRAFYEQFF. The CDR3 DNA reads TGCGCCAGCAGCCAAGATTTAAGTGGGAGGGCTTTCTATGAGCAGTTCTTC. The rearrangement joins TRBV4-1 to TRBJ2-1; TRBD2 aligns across 7 bases. Germline V gene data show CDR1 as MGHRA and CDR2 as YSYEKL. The V and J ends lost 0 bases and 8 bases, in that order; junction bases with no gene match: 13. CDR3 size: 17 residues.

This chain joins TRBV11-2 and TRBJ2-5, with 12 nucleotides matching TRBD2. The germline gives CDR1 SGHAT, CDR2 FQNNGV. V lost 5 bases to trimming and J lost 4 bases; unmatched junction nucleotides: 5. The CDR3 spans 15 residues. CDR3 nucleotide sequence: TGTGCCAGCAGCGGCAGGGGACTAGCGGGAGAGACCCAGTACTTC. Its protein product is CASSGRGLAGETQYF.

The chain combines TRBV18 with TRBJ1-6, with D perhaps matching TRBD1 (5 bases). The V gene lost 3 bases and the J gene lost 8 bases, with 23 bases spanning the gap. The CDR3 covers 18 residues. Germline V gives CDR1 KGHSH, CDR2 LQKENI. The CDR3 sequence: CASSPSAGGSLNYSPLHF. As DNA, the CDR3 is TGTGCCAGCTCACCGTCAGCTGGGGGGTCCCTCAACTATTCACCCCTCCACTTT.

This chain connects TRBV4-1 to TRBJ1-4; D is unclear. The germline CDR1 and CDR2 sequences are MGHRA and YSYEKL. V was pared by 6 bases and J by 7 bases, with 15 bases between. This CDR3 has 14 amino acids. The CDR3 region has the DNA TGCGCCAGCAGGCCCGCGGGGTTGGGTGAAAAACTGTTTTTT. Protein sequence: CASRPAGLGEKLFF.